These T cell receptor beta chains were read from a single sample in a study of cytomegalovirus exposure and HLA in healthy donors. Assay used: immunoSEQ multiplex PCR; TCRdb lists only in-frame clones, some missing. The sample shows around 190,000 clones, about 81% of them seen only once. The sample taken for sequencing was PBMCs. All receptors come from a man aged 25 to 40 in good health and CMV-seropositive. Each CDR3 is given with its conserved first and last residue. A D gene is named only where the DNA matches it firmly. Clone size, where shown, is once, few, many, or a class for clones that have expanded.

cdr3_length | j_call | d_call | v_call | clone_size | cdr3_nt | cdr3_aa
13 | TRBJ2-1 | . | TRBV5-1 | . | TGCGCCAGCAGCACTCCGTTAGCGAATGAGCAGTTCTTC | CASSTPLANEQFF
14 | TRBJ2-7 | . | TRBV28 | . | TGTGCCAGCAGTTTAGAGGTCGGAGCCTACGAGCAGTACTTC | CASSLEVGAYEQYF
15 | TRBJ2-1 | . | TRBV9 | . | TGTGCCAGCAGTCCTTGGAGGCTATCTGACAATGAGCAGTTCTTC | CASSPWRLSDNEQFF
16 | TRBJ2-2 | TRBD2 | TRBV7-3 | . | TGTGCCAGCAGGGCCGGGACTAGCGGGGGGGCCGCGGAGCTGTTTTTT | CASRAGTSGGAAELFF
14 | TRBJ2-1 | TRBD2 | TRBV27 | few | TGTGCCAGCAGTTTAGGCGGGAGGTTGAATGAGCAGTTCTTC | CASSLGGRLNEQFF
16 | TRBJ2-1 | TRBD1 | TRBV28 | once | TGTGCCAGCACCGAAGACAGGGTGTCTATGTACAATGAGCAGTTCTTC | CASTEDRVSMYNEQFF
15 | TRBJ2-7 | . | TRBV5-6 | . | TGTGCCAGCAGCTTCGGGGCAGGGGGGATCTACGAGCAGTACTTC | CASSFGAGGIYEQYF
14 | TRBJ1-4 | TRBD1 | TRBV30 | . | TGTGCCTGGAGTAGCGCAGGGGGTGGAGAAAAACTGTTTTTT | CAWSSAGGGEKLFF
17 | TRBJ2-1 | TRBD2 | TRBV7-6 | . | TGTGCCAGCAGCTTTCAAGCGGGGGGGATTGACTACAATGAGCAGTTCTTC | CASSFQAGGIDYNEQFF
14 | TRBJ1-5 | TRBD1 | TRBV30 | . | TGTGCCTGGAGTGAGGACAGGTTCTATCAGCCCCAGCATTTT | CAWSEDRFYQPQHF
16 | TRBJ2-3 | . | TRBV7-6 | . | TGTGCCAGCAGCTTACTTGGCGGAGGAGGGACAGATACGCAGTATTTT | CASSLLGGGGTDTQYF